The 32 T cell receptor beta chains reported below all come from one sample, sequenced in a study of blood T cell repertoires in COVID-19. The protocol was immunoSEQ multiplex PCR, while the TCRdb copy is restricted to in-frame clones and leaves out a portion. The sample lists 100,000 or so clones; under 80% were seen once. Sequenced: peripheral blood. These receptors came from a man between 70 and 80 years old with active or convalescent COVID-19.

J is TRBJ2-5 and V is TRBV7-6; D might be TRBD1 (5 bases). Trimming took off 5 bases at V and 4 bases at J, with 14 bases between the two ends. From germline, CDR1 is SGHVS and CDR2 FNYEAQ. The CDR3 is made up of 14 amino acids. For the CDR3, the DNA is TGTGCCAGCAGCCCCCTTCAGGGTGCAGAGACCCAGTACTTC. This codes for CASSPLQGAETQYF. Full variable domain (outside the CDR3, taken from reference TRBV7-6 and TRBJ2-5): GAGVSQSPRYKVTKRGQDVALRCDPISGHVSLYWYRQALGQGPEFLTYFNYEAQQDKSGLPNDRFSAERPEGSISTLTIQRTEQRDSAMYRCASSPLQGAETQYFGPGTRLLVL.

This clone came up a few times. The chain has TRBV7-2 and TRBJ1-3, with D unresolved. Germline CDR1 reads SGHTA; CDR2 reads FQGNSA. The CDR3 covers 15 residues. Trimming removed 2 bases from V and 0 bases from J, with 8 bases in between. This chain's CDR3 is CASSLFFLSGNTIYF. CDR3 in DNA: TGTGCCAGCAGCTTATTCTTCCTCTCTGGAAACACCATATATTTT.

V gene TRBV2 combines with J gene TRBJ1-1, with 10 bases lining up with TRBD1. Germline trimming cut 7 bases from V and 1 base from J; bases unmatched to any gene: 9. The CDR3 is 16 amino acids. Germline V gene lookup returns CDR1 SNHLY and CDR2 FYNNEI. CDR3 DNA sequence: TGTGCCAGCACCCTGACAGGGGGCAACGGGAACACTGAAGCTTTCTTT. Protein product: CASTLTGGNGNTEAFF.

This clone occurred a few times. The gene calls are TRBV5-1 and TRBJ1-1, with 8 bases fitting TRBD1. Germline V gene sequence: CDR1 SGHRS, CDR2 YFSETQ. The CDR3 runs 14 residues. After removal of 3 bases from V and 1 base from J, the junction contained 2 bases not matched to a gene. In nucleotides, the CDR3 is TGCGCCAGCAGCTCCGGGACAGGGAACACTGAAGCTTTCTTT. Protein sequence: CASSSGTGNTEAFF.

The chain uses TRBV28 and TRBJ1-1; 8 positions match TRBD1. Germline V CDR1 and CDR2: MDHEN, SYDVKM. This CDR3 has 16 amino acids. Losses at the gene ends were 2 bases for V and 5 bases for J; bases not matched to a gene: 10. The CDR3 DNA reads TGTGCCAGCAGTTTACCCTTGACAGGGGAGGCTACTGAAGCTTTCTTT. It translates to CASSLPLTGEATEAFF.

This clone was observed a few times. The chain joins TRBV10-1 to TRBJ2-1; D perhaps matches TRBD1 (6 bases). V gave up 4 bases and J gave up 0 bases, with 13 bases separating them. Germline V gene sequence: CDR1 WNHNN, CDR2 SYGVQD (reference sequence). CDR3 length: 16 residues. CDR3 sequence: CASSGFQGSSYNEQFF. The CDR3 DNA reads TGCGCCAGCAGTGGATTTCAGGGGAGCTCCTACAATGAGCAGTTCTTC.

The chain is built from TRBV3-1 (or the pseudogene TRBV3-2) and TRBJ2-7, with 10 bases that match TRBD2. With 4 bases clipped from V and 7 bases from J, the junction kept 10 bases outside the gene matches. Germline CDR1 and CDR2: LGHDT and YNNKEL (reference sequence). This CDR3 is 15 amino acids long. CDR3 DNA sequence: TGTGCCAGCAGCCTGTATCAGCGGGAGGGATTGGAGCAGTACTTC. Protein sequence: CASSLYQREGLEQYF.

The J gene is TRBJ1-2, the V gene TRBV7-9; no reliable D call. Germline V lookup: CDR1 SEHNR, CDR2 FQNEAQ (reference sequence). Trimming left V 0 bases short and J 3 bases short, with 8 bases between. The CDR3 is made up of 14 amino acids. As DNA, the CDR3 is TGTGCCAGCAGCTTAGCAGCCGGGTACTATGGCTACACCTTC. Amino acids: CASSLAAGYYGYTF.

V is TRBV5-1 and J is TRBJ1-4; TRBD1 agrees at 7 bases. CDR1 is SGHRS, CDR2 YFSETQ, per germline. V lost 4 bases to trimming and J lost 6 bases; unmatched junction nucleotides: 3. CDR3 size: 13 residues. The chain's CDR3 is CASSPTGYEKLFF. CDR3 nucleotide sequence: TGCGCCAGCAGCCCGACAGGGTATGAAAAACTGTTTTTT.

This chain connects TRBV7-6 to TRBJ1-1; the match to TRBD1 covers 7 bases. Germline CDR1 and CDR2: SGHVS and FNYEAQ. Losses at the gene ends were 4 bases for V and 1 base for J; bases not matched to a gene: 3. The length of the CDR3 is 14 residues. The CDR3 bases are TGTGCCAGCAGCTCCGGGACAGCGAACACTGAAGCTTTCTTT. It encodes CASSSGTANTEAFF.

This clone was observed once. The gene calls are TRBV5-1 and TRBJ2-1, with TRBD1 matching over 8 bases. This CDR3 region has 15 residues. V gave up 0 bases and J gave up 13 bases; unmatched junction bases: 12. The germline CDR1 and CDR2 sequences are SGHRS and YFSETQ. CDR3 nucleotides: TGCGCCAGCAGCTTGGCCGGTTCAGGGGGCCGGTTCCAGTTCTTC. It codes for CASSLAGSGGRFQFF.

This clone was detected only a few times. This CDR3 is CASSLGQATNTIYF. CDR3 coding DNA: TGCGCCAGCAGCCTGGGACAGGCTACCAACACCATATATTTT. This chain links TRBV5-1 with TRBJ1-3; 8 nucleotides agree with TRBD1. Germline V gives CDR1 SGHRS, CDR2 YFSETQ. The CDR3 runs to 14 residues. Unmatched junction bases numbered 7, after V lost 4 bases and J lost 7 bases.

The rearrangement joins TRBV6-5 to TRBJ2-7, with D tentatively TRBD2 (6 bases). Deletions cut 6 bases from V and 3 bases from J, with 15 bases between. The germline V gene encodes CDR1 MNHEY and CDR2 SVGAGI. There are 14 residues in the CDR3. The CDR3 DNA follows: TGTGCCAGCAGAACCGGGGACTTCAACTACGAGCAGTACTTC. It is translated as CASRTGDFNYEQYF.

The V and J genes are TRBV5-6 and TRBJ2-2; perhaps TRBD1 as D (6 bases). The CDR3 has 19 residues. The germline V and J ends were trimmed by 1 base and 6 bases, with 25 bases remaining between them. CDR1 is SGHDT and CDR2 is YYEEEE in the germline V gene. The CDR3 sequence: CASSLSSRGGIGWPGELFF. DNA for the CDR3: TGTGCCAGCAGCTTGAGCTCCAGGGGCGGTATTGGTTGGCCCGGGGAGCTGTTTTTT.

This clone was observed a few times. CDR3 sequence reads: CASSQDSQGVYGYTF. In DNA, the CDR3 is TGCGCCAGCAGCCAAGATAGCCAGGGGGTCTATGGCTACACCTTC. The V gene is TRBV4-1, the J gene TRBJ1-2, with 7 bases that match TRBD1. With V trimmed by 0 bases and J by 4 bases, 5 bases remained unmatched. The CDR3 has 15 amino acids. Germline CDR1 is MGHRA and CDR2 is YSYEKL.

This clone was found a few times. The chain uses TRBV10-2 and TRBJ2-5, with TRBD1 matching over 9 bases. CDR3 length: 14 amino acids. V lost 5 bases to trimming and J lost 5 bases; unmatched junction nucleotides: 6. In germline, CDR1 is WSHSY, CDR2 SAAADI. In DNA form, the CDR3 reads TGCGCCAGCAGTTCGTGGACAGGGGAGGAGACCCAGTACTTC. Translating gives CASSSWTGEETQYF.

The chain combines TRBV9 with TRBJ2-1, with 14 bases fitting TRBD2. Trimming removed 0 bases from V and 3 bases from J; junction bases left unmatched: 5. Germline CDR1 SGDLS, CDR2 YYNGEE. CDR3 length: 18 residues. The DNA for the CDR3 is TGTGCCAGCAGCGTAGACCGGACTAGCGGGAGGCTCTACAATGAGCAGTTCTTC. As protein: CASSVDRTSGRLYNEQFF. Looking up the rest from reference TRBV9 and TRBJ2-1 gives the full variable domain: DSGVTQTPKHLITATGQRVTLRCSPRSGDLSVYWYQQSLDQGLQFLIQYYNGEERAKGNILERFSAQQFPDLHSELNLSSLELGDSALYFCASSVDRTSGRLYNEQFFGPGTRLTVL.

V and J are TRBV20-1 and TRBJ2-7; maybe TRBD2 (5 bases). Germline values: CDR1 DFQATT, CDR2 SNEGSKA (reference sequence). The V and J ends lost 1 base and 6 bases respectively, with 7 bases between them. The CDR3 consists of 11 residues. In DNA form, the CDR3 reads TGCAGTGCTAGAGCAGAGGGCGAGCAGTACTTC. Residues: CSARAEGEQYF.

The chain couples TRBV6-4 to TRBJ1-2; 9 bases align to TRBD1. Germline-derived CDR1 and CDR2 are MRHNA and SNTAGT. CDR3 length: 13 amino acids. V was pared by 5 bases and J by 4 bases, with 2 bases of the junction left unmatched. The CDR3 is CASSPTGGYGYTF. The DNA of the CDR3 is TGTGCCAGCAGTCCGACAGGGGGCTATGGCTACACCTTC.

The chain uses TRBV28 and TRBJ2-2, with TRBD1 identical over 8 bases. Germline lookup yields CDR1 MDHEN and CDR2 SYDVKM. The CDR3 is 15 amino acids. V lost 5 bases to trimming and J lost 0 bases; unmatched junction nucleotides: 2. CDR3 loop: CASSRDRPNTGELFF. The CDR3, as DNA: TGTGCCAGCAGTCGGGACAGGCCGAACACCGGGGAGCTGTTTTTT.

V gene TRBV3-1 (or the pseudogene TRBV3-2) combines with J gene TRBJ2-5, with 8 nucleotides matching TRBD2. The CDR3 loop spans 15 amino acids. Germline V gene lookup returns CDR1 LGHDT and CDR2 YNNKEL (reference sequence). The V gene end was trimmed by 1 base and the J gene end by 9 bases; junction bases not matched to a gene: 10. CDR3 residues: CASSQAESGGMAQYF. The CDR3 DNA follows: TGTGCCAGCAGCCAAGCTGAGAGCGGGGGCATGGCCCAGTACTTC.

This rearrangement joins TRBV18 to TRBJ2-3, with 8 bases fitting TRBD2. The CDR3 has 16 residues. V dropped 5 bases and J dropped 2; count of bases not matched to a gene: 9. The germline CDR1 and CDR2 sequences are KGHSH and LQKENI. The CDR3, as DNA: TGTGCCAGCTCAGCGCTTAGCGGGGTGAACACAGATACGCAGTATTTT. This sequence encodes CASSALSGVNTDTQYF. Filled out from reference TRBV18 and TRBJ2-3, the complete variable domain reads NAGVMQNPRHLVRRRGQEARLRCSPMKGHSHVYWYRQLPEEGLKFMVYLQKENIIDESGMPKERFSAEFPKEGPSILRIQQVVRGDSAAYFCASSALSGVNTDTQYFGPGTRLTVL.

This chain links TRBV19 with TRBJ1-2; the D gene is possibly TRBD1 (5 bases). The CDR3 sequence is 15 residues long. Germline V gives CDR1 LNHDA, CDR2 SQIVND (reference sequence). Deletions cut 4 bases from V and 4 bases from J, with 16 bases between. CDR3 bases: TGTGCCAGTAGTACAGGCCCGGACACATCCTATGGCTACACCTTC. Translation gives CASSTGPDTSYGYTF.

The V gene is TRBV5-5, the J gene TRBJ1-1; D is undetermined. CDR1 SGHKS and CDR2 YYEKEE come from the germline V gene (reference sequence). The CDR3 has 13 residues. V was pared by 1 base and J by 3 bases, with 7 bases between. The CDR3 loop is CASSLTTDTEAFF. CDR3 in DNA: TGTGCCAGCAGCTTGACCACGGACACTGAAGCTTTCTTT.

The genes are TRBV27 and TRBJ1-2, with D tentatively TRBD1 (5 bases). Germline assignment: CDR1 MNHEY and CDR2 SMNVEV (reference sequence). V dropped 3 bases and J dropped 5 bases, with 19 bases sitting between them. The CDR3 runs to 16 residues. The CDR3: CASSFSGTEGQYGYTF. CDR3 DNA: TGTGCCAGCAGTTTTTCCGGGACGGAGGGTCAATATGGCTACACCTTC.

The V gene is TRBV3-1 (or the pseudogene TRBV3-2), the J gene TRBJ2-3; 7 nucleotides agree with TRBD2. This CDR3 is built from 14 residues. The V gene's germline CDR1 is LGHDT and CDR2 YNNKEL (reference sequence). V shed 4 bases and J 6 bases; nucleotides not matched to a gene: 7. CDR3 nucleotide sequence: TGTGCCAGCAGCCCTCCTGGACTAGGGGATACGCAGTATTTT. This translates into CASSPPGLGDTQYF.

The chain joins TRBV21-1 to TRBJ2-3; the table's D call, TRBD2, has no DNA check behind it. TRBV21-1 is labeled a pseudogene. CDR3 length: 18 amino acids. CDR3 bases: TGTGCCAGCATCTGGACTAGCGGGGGGAATGTTCGCACAGATACGCAGTATTTT. Its translation is CASIWTSGGNVRTDTQYF.

The rearrangement uses TRBV2 and TRBJ2-3, with 10 bases identical to TRBD2. The CDR3 is made up of 14 amino acids. In germline, CDR1 is SNHLY, CDR2 FYNNEI. J was trimmed by 1 base and V by 6 bases; bases with no gene match: 1. For the CDR3, the DNA is TGTGCCAGCAGCGGACTAGCGGGCACAGATACGCAGTATTTT. Its protein product is CASSGLAGTDTQYF. The variable domain in full, completed from reference TRBV2 and TRBJ2-3, reads EPEVTQTPSHQVTQMGQEVILRCVPISNHLYFYWYRQILGQKVEFLVSFYNNEISEKSEIFDDQFSVERPDGSNFTLKIRSTKLEDSAMYFCASSGLAGTDTQYFGPGTRLTVL.

This chain uses TRBV5-1 with TRBJ1-1; 8 nucleotides line up with TRBD1. CDR3 size: 16 residues. The ends lost 0 bases at V and 5 bases at J; junction bases unmatched: 9. CDR1 SGHRS and CDR2 YFSETQ come from the germline V gene. The CDR3 bases are TGCGCCAGCAGCTTGGAAGGACAGGGATTAGGGACTGAAGCTTTCTTT. Its translation: CASSLEGQGLGTEAFF.

The V call is TRBV18, the J call TRBJ2-7, with D possibly being TRBD2 (6 bases). Trimming left V 5 bases short and J 3 bases short, with 14 bases between. CDR1 and CDR2 from the germline V gene are KGHSH and LQKENI. This CDR3 comprises 14 residues. The CDR3 coding sequence is TGTGCCAGCTCAACCGCGGGACGGCTCTACGAGCAGTACTTC. Protein product: CASSTAGRLYEQYF. Full variable domain (remainder filled in from reference TRBV18 and TRBJ2-7): NAGVMQNPRHLVRRRGQEARLRCSPMKGHSHVYWYRQLPEEGLKFMVYLQKENIIDESGMPKERFSAEFPKEGPSILRIQQVVRGDSAAYFCASSTAGRLYEQYFGPGTRLTVT.

This chain uses TRBV28 with TRBJ1-2, with TRBD1 matching over 9 bases. The germline V gene encodes CDR1 MDHEN and CDR2 SYDVKM. The CDR3 covers 16 residues. J was trimmed by 3 bases and V by 6 bases; bases with no gene match: 11. CDR3 sequence: CASRTGTGYPDYGYTF. In nucleotides, the CDR3 is TGTGCCAGCAGAACCGGGACAGGGTACCCGGACTATGGCTACACCTTC.

The chain employs TRBV11-2 and TRBJ2-1; 12 bases map to TRBD2. The CDR3 extends over 17 amino acids. V gave up 3 bases and J gave up 0 bases; unmatched junction bases: 3. Germline V gene data show CDR1 as SGHAT and CDR2 as FQNNGV. As DNA, the CDR3 is TGTGCCAGCAGCTTTCTAGCGGGGGGGGCCTCCTACAATGAGCAGTTCTTC. Translated: CASSFLAGGASYNEQFF.